This entry describes one T cell receptor (beta chain). These data come from a study of blood T cell repertoires in COVID-19. The CDR3 extends over 13 amino acids. Looked up from germline, CDR1 is MDHEN and CDR2 is SYDVKM. V lost 5 bases to trimming and J lost 7 bases; unmatched junction nucleotides: 4. Authors' data handling: Amplification of reference gene primers was used by the study to estimate nucleated cell counts. TCRdb's copy holds only in-frame clones and misses some; the assay was immunoSEQ multiplex PCR. D and trimming were read from the DNA, whereas the V and J calls and clone size are those reported in that table. The table has about 250,000 clones, about nine tenths seen once. The age range of participants was 18 to 89 years, with residence in fewer than 25 US areas.

Material: PBMCs or T cells enriched from blood (not recorded which). V is TRBV28 and J is TRBJ1-2, with 10 bases fitting TRBD1. The receptor was isolated from a man between 18 and 29 years old who had recovered from COVID-19. CDR3 protein: CASSPGTGVGYTF. The CDR3, as DNA: TGTGCCAGCAGTCCCGGGACAGGGGTTGGCTACACCTTC.